Listed below are T cell receptor beta chains from one sample, sequenced in a study of PD-L1 blockade in urothelial cancer. Measured with immunoSEQ multiplex PCR; TCRdb has only the in-frame clones, and not every one. The sample lists about 36,000 clones, 36% occurring once. Here the sequenced sample was tumor tissue, taken before atezolizumab (anti-PD-L1) treatment. Source of these receptors: a man in his 60s with urothelial cancer. CDR3s include the opening cysteine and the closing phenylalanine or tryptophan. D genes are given only for firm matches. Clone size is stated in some rows and not others, as once, few, many or a class when expanded.

>TRBJ2-5|.|.|TRBV19|12
TGTGCCAGTAGAGGGGTCATAGAGACCCAGTACTTC
CASRGVIETQYF
>TRBJ1-6|.|.|TRBV10-2|15
TGCGCCAGCAGTGATCACAGGGCCACTAATTCACCCCTCCACTTT
CASSDHRATNSPLHF
>TRBJ1-3|.|.|TRBV6-7|16
TGTGCCAGCAGTTACGGACTCCCGATTTCCGGAAACACCATATATTTT
CASSYGLPISGNTIYF
>TRBJ1-3|.|few|TRBV6-8|16
TGTGCCAGCAGCAGATCTATACAGGGAACTGGAAACACCATATATTTT
CASSRSIQGTGNTIYF
>TRBJ2-5|TRBD1|.|TRBV19|15
TGTGCCAGTAGTACTGGGACAGGACGGATGGAGACCCAGTACTTC
CASSTGTGRMETQYF
>TRBJ2-7|TRBD2|.|TRBV11-3|15
TGTGCCAGCAGCTTAACCCTAGCGGGAGTCAGCGAACAGTACTTC
CASSLTLAGVSEQYF
>TRBJ1-5|.|.|TRBV19|15
TGTGCCAGTAGTCTAACCCCATATAGCAATCAGCCCCAGCATTTT
CASSLTPYSNQPQHF
>TRBJ2-7|.|.|TRBV19|13
TGTGCCAGTAGTAATAGCGGTGGCTACGAGCAGTACTTC
CASSNSGGYEQYF
>TRBJ1-1|.|many|TRBV5-4|13
TGTGCCAGCAGCTCACGGACGGGGACTGAAGCTTTCTTT
CASSSRTGTEAFF
>TRBJ1-4|TRBD1|few|TRBV5-1|15
TGCGCCAGCAGCCGCACCGGGACAGGGGAATATAAACTGTTTTTT
CASSRTGTGEYKLFF
>TRBJ1-1|.|.|TRBV4-1|14
TGCGCCAGCAGCGAGAGCGGGCAGTACACTGAAGCTTTCTTT
CASSESGQYTEAFF
>TRBJ2-1|TRBD2|.|TRBV5-1|15
TGCGCCAGCAGCCTCGGGGGGAGCTCCTACAATGAGCAGTTCTTC
CASSLGGSSYNEQFF
>TRBJ2-5|TRBD2|many|TRBV2|15
TGTGCCAGCAAGAGTTTAGCGGGAGGCCAAGAGACCCAGTACTTC
CASKSLAGGQETQYF
>TRBJ2-5|.|.|TRBV4-1|13
TGCGCCAGCAGCCAAGCAAGCCGGGAGACCCAGTACTTC
CASSQASRETQYF
>TRBJ1-2|.|.|TRBV14|15
TGTGCCAGCAGCCAAGACTGGGTCGGAACCTATGGCTACACCTTC
CASSQDWVGTYGYTF
>TRBJ2-1|.|.|TRBV6-8|14
TGTGCCAGCAGTAGAGCATGGGACTTCGGGGAGCAGTTCTTC
CASSRAWDFGEQFF
>TRBJ1-3|.|many|TRBV11-3|15
TGTGCCAGCAGCCCTTCCGGACAACGAGGAAACACCATATATTTT
CASSPSGQRGNTIYF
>TRBJ2-5|TRBD2|many|TRBV7-6|16
TGTGCCAGCAGCCGATTAGCGGGAGGGCGCCAAGAGACCCAGTACTTC
CASSRLAGGRQETQYF
>TRBJ2-1|.|.|TRBV12-5|15
TGTGCTAGTGGTTTGGACAGGCCTTCCTACAATGAGCAGTTCTTC
CASGLDRPSYNEQFF
>TRBJ2-7|.|.|TRBV19|16
TGTGCCAGTAGCCCCTTGGGGAGCGCGAACTCCTACGAGCAGTACTTC
CASSPLGSANSYEQYF
>TRBJ1-5|TRBD1|.|TRBV6-8|16
TGTGCCAGCAGTTCCGAGCCGGGACAGGGGAATCAGCCCCAGCATTTT
CASSSEPGQGNQPQHF
>TRBJ1-4|.|few|TRBV18|15
TGTGCCAGCTCATCTCAGGGAGGCACTAATGAAAAACTGTTTTTT
CASSSQGGTNEKLFF
>TRBJ2-3|.|.|TRBV15|15
TGTGCCACCAGCAGAGATCGGGGGAAGGGGAATACGCAGTATTTT
CATSRDRGKGNTQYF
>TRBJ2-3|TRBD2|few|TRBV7-4|15
TGTGCCAGCAGCTCCACTAGCGGGAGTATAGCTACGCAGTATTTT
CASSSTSGSIATQYF
>TRBJ2-6|.|few|TRBV15|16
TGTGCCACCAGCAGAGGCAGGGACTCTGGGGCCAACGTCCTGACTTTC
CATSRGRDSGANVLTF
>TRBJ2-7|.|.|TRBV23-1|20
TGCGCCAGCAGTCTTTCGGGACACCCCACCAATGGAAGGTTTACCTACGAGCAGTACTTC
CASSLSGHPTNGRFTYEQYF
>TRBJ1-6|TRBD1|.|TRBV18|15
TGTGCCAGCTCCGGAGGGGGACAGGGGGGATCACCCCTCCACTTT
CASSGGGQGGSPLHF
>TRBJ2-1|.|.|TRBV6-8|13
TGTGCCAGCAGTCTCGACTCCTACAATGAGCAGTTCTTC
CASSLDSYNEQFF
>TRBJ2-7|.|.|TRBV29-1|13
TGCAGCGTTCGACGGGACACCTCCTACGAGCAGTACTTC
CSVRRDTSYEQYF
>TRBJ2-7|TRBD1|few|TRBV11-1|14
TGTGCCAGCAGACTCTCGACAGGGGTTTACGAGCAGTACTTC
CASRLSTGVYEQYF
>TRBJ2-1|.|few|TRBV28|15
TGTGCCAGCAGTTTTCACGGTAGCTCCTACAATGAGCAGTTCTTC
CASSFHGSSYNEQFF
>TRBJ2-5|.|once|TRBV10-2|12
TGCGCCAGCAGTGTGGTCAAAGAGACCCAGTACTTC
CASSVVKETQYF
>TRBJ1-6|.|few|TRBV9|13
TGTGCCAGCAGCGTAGCCGGAAATTCACCCCTCCACTTT
CASSVAGNSPLHF
>TRBJ1-5|.|.|TRBV18|15
TGTGCCAGCTCCCTATCAGGGGTGTCAAATCAGCCCCAGCATTTT
CASSLSGVSNQPQHF
>TRBJ1-5|.|.|TRBV19|15
TGTGCCAGTAGTCACCGTGGGGGATCCCATCAGCCCCAGCATTTT
CASSHRGGSHQPQHF
>TRBJ2-2|.|.|TRBV7-4|14
TGTGCCAGCAGCTTAACTTGGGGAACCGGGGAGCTGTTTTTT
CASSLTWGTGELFF
>TRBJ2-3|TRBD2|medium-sized|TRBV18|17
TGTGCCAGCTCACCACCCCTAGGCGGGGGTCCCACAGATACGCAGTATTTT
CASSPPLGGGPTDTQYF
>TRBJ1-1|.|.|TRBV6-8|14
TGTGCCAGCAGTTACCTCAGGTTCCGGACAGAAGCTTTCTTT
CASSYLRFRTEAFF
>TRBJ1-5|TRBD1|.|TRBV19|14
TGTGCCAGTAGCGACAGGGTGAGCAATCAGCCCCAGCATTTT
CASSDRVSNQPQHF
>TRBJ1-3|.|few|TRBV12-5|15
TGTGCCAGCACCCTCCCCGAGGGGGCTGGAAACACCATATATTTT
CASTLPEGAGNTIYF
>TRBJ1-5|.|.|TRBV19|14
TGTGCCAGTAGATTGGGGGGGCTGGATCAGCCCCAGCATTTT
CASRLGGLDQPQHF
>TRBJ2-2|.|.|TRBV18|15
TGTGCCAGCTCACCCCGAGCAGGGGTGACCGGGGAGCTGTTTTTT
CASSPRAGVTGELFF
>TRBJ2-5|TRBD2|.|TRBV5-1|14
TGCGCCAGCAGCTACACTAGCGTAGTGGAGACCCAGTACTTC
CASSYTSVVETQYF
>TRBJ1-5|.|.|TRBV29-1|12
TGCAGCGTTGTGGAGGGGAAGGAGCCCCAGCATTTT
CSVVEGKEPQHF
>TRBJ2-6|TRBD1|few|TRBV6-8|17
TGTGCCAGCAGGACAGGGGAGTTCCCCTCTGGGGCCAACGTCCTGACTTTC
CASRTGEFPSGANVLTF
>TRBJ2-1|TRBD2|many|TRBV6-8|15
TGTGCCAGTAGAGTACGACTAGCGGGCGACAATGAGCAGTTCTTC
CASRVRLAGDNEQFF
>TRBJ2-7|TRBD2|.|TRBV29-1|14
TGCAGCGCCAACACCGGACTAGCGTCCTACGAGCAGTACTTC
CSANTGLASYEQYF
>TRBJ2-4|.|.|TRBV12-5|11
TGTGCCAGCAAGCAATCCGACATTCAGTACTTC
CASKQSDIQYF
>TRBJ2-7|TRBD1|few|TRBV27|14
TGTGCCAGCAGGACAGGGTGGGAGTTATACGAGCAGTACTTC
CASRTGWELYEQYF
>TRBJ1-2|.|few|TRBV30|12
TGTGCCTGGGGGGGCCAGGGCCGGGGCTACACCTTC
CAWGGQGRGYTF
>TRBJ2-7|TRBD1|.|TRBV19|13
TGTGCCAGTAGTAGGGGACAGTCCTACGAGCAGTACTTC
CASSRGQSYEQYF
>TRBJ1-2|TRBD1|.|TRBV18|16
TGTGCCAGCTCACCAGTTAGGGATGGACAGGCCTATGGCTACACCTTC
CASSPVRDGQAYGYTF
>TRBJ1-2|TRBD1|.|TRBV19|14
TGTGCCAGTAGTTCTTGGGACAGCGCATTTGGCTACACCTTC
CASSSWDSAFGYTF
>TRBJ1-4|.|.|TRBV30|14
TGTGCCTGGAGTGTGCGGGGCCCTGGAGAAAAACTGTTTTTT
CAWSVRGPGEKLFF
>TRBJ2-7|TRBD1|many|TRBV7-6|14
TGTGCCAGCAGCCGGCAGGGGGTTGGGGACGAGCAGTACTTC
CASSRQGVGDEQYF
>TRBJ1-1|TRBD1|.|TRBV18|14
TGTGCCAGCTCAAGGGGACAGGGGAACACTGAAGCTTTCTTT
CASSRGQGNTEAFF
>TRBJ2-6|TRBD1|.|TRBV4-1|18
TGCGCCAGCAGCCAAGATCGGGACAGGACCTCTGGGGCCAACGTCCTGACTTTC
CASSQDRDRTSGANVLTF
>TRBJ2-3|TRBD2|.|TRBV10-2|15
TGCGCCAGCGCTGACCCAGCGGGGGGAACAGATACGCAGTATTTT
CASADPAGGTDTQYF
>TRBJ1-1|.|.|TRBV28|15
TGTGCCAGCATAAGACCGTTACTCGGGGGCACTGAAGCTTTCTTT
CASIRPLLGGTEAFF